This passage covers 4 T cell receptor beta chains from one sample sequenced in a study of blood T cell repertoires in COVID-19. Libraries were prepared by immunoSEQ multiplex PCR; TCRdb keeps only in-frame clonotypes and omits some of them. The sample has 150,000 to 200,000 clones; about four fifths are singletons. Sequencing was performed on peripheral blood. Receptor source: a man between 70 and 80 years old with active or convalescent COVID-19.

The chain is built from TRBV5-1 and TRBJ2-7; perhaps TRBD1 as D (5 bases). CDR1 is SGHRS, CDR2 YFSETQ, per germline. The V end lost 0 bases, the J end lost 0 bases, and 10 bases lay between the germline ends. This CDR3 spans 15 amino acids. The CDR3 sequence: CASSLGGTASYEQYF. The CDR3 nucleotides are TGCGCCAGCAGCTTGGGGGGCACGGCCTCCTACGAGCAGTACTTC.

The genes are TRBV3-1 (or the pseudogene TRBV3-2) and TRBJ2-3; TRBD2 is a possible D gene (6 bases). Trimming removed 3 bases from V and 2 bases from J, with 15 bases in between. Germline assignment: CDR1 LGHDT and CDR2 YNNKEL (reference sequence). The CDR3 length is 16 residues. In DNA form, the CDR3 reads TGTGCCAGCAGCCACCGCCGGCGGGGCGTCACAGATACGCAGTATTTT. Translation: CASSHRRRGVTDTQYF.

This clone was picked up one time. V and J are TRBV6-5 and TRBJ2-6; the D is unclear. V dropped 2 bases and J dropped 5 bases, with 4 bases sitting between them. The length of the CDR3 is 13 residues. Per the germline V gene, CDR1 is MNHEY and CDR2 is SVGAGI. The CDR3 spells CASSYDRANVLTF. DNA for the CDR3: TGTGCCAGCAGTTACGACAGGGCCAACGTCCTGACTTTC.

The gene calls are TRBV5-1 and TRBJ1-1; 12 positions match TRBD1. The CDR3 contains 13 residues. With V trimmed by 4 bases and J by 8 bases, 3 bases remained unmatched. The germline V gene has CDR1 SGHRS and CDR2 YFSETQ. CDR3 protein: CASSAGTGGEAFF. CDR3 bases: TGCGCCAGCAGCGCGGGGACAGGGGGCGAAGCTTTCTTT. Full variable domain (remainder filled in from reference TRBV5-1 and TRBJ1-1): KAGVTQTPRYLIKTRGQQVTLSCSPISGHRSVSWYQQTPGQGLQFLFEYFSETQRNKGNFPGRFSGRQFSNSRSEMNVSTLELGDSALYLCASSAGTGGEAFFGQGTRLTVV.